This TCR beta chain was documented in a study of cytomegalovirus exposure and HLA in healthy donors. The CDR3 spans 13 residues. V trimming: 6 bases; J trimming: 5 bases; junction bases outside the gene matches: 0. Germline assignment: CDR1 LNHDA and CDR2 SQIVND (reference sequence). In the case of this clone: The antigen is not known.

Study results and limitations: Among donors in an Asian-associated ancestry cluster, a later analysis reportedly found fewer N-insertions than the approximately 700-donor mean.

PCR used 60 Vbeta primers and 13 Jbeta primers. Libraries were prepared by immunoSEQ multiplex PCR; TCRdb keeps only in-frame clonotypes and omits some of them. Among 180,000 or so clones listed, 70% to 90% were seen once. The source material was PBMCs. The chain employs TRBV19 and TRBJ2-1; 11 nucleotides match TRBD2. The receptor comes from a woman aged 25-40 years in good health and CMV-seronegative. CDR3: CASRTSGNNEQFF. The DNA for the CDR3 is TGTGCCAGTAGGACTAGCGGGAACAATGAGCAGTTCTTC. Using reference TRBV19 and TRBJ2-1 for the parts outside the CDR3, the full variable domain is DGGITQSPKYLFRKEGQNVTLSCEQNLNHDAMYWYRQDPGQGLRLIYYSQIVNDFQKGDIAEGYSVSREKKESFPLTVTSAQKNPTAFYLCASRTSGNNEQFFGPGTRLTVL.